The source of this T cell receptor (beta chain) is a study of response to subunit inactivated influenza vaccine. TCRdb recomputed calls from the RT-PCR reads with MiXCR, one row per CDR3 protein. The repertoire includes a few hundred thousand distinct CDR3 sequences, approximately 11% of them detected once, and 12% sits in the top ten. The receptor was derived from a man over 45 who received an inactivated influenza vaccine. The specimen was PBMCs from blood, collected roughly 45 days after vaccination.

CDR3: CSVEQGGRPYEQYF. The CDR3 DNA reads as TGCAGCGTTGAACAGGGAGGGAGACCCTACGAGCAGTACTTC. This rearrangement joins TRBV29-1 to TRBJ2-7; TRBD2 matches at 7 bases. J gave up 2 bases and V 2 bases, and 6 bases lay outside the gene matches. The germline V gene encodes CDR1 SQVTM and CDR2 ANQGSEA. The CDR3 is 14 residues long.